This is a list of T cell receptor beta chains from one sample in a study of PD-L1 blockade in urothelial cancer. Libraries were prepared by immunoSEQ multiplex PCR; TCRdb keeps only in-frame clonotypes and omits some of them. The table records some 60,000 clones, approximately 86% of them present only once. Sequenced here: PBMCs, sampled around atezolizumab (anti-PD-L1) treatment. Receptor source: a middle-aged man with urothelial cancer. Each CDR3 is given with its conserved first and last residue. Each record gives: D gene, V gene, J gene, clone size, CDR3 protein, CDR3 DNA. A D gene is named only where the DNA matches it firmly. Part of the rows lack a size; the others show once, few, many or a class for expanded clones.

>TRBD1|TRBV18|TRBJ2-7|NA
CASSPPGGPSEQYF
TGTGCCAGCTCACCACCAGGGGGCCCCTCCGAGCAGTACTTC
>NA|TRBV9|TRBJ1-1|NA
CASSVAGGEAFF
TGTGCCAGCAGCGTAGCTGGGGGCGAAGCTTTCTTT
>TRBD2|TRBV5-8|TRBJ2-1|NA
CASSSTLGTSAPGYNEQFF
TGTGCCAGCAGCTCGACATTGGGGACTAGCGCTCCGGGTTACAATGAGCAGTTCTTC
>NA|TRBV6-4|TRBJ2-2|NA
CASSDRGTGELFF
TGTGCCAGCAGTGACCGGGGCACCGGGGAGCTGTTTTTT
>TRBD1|TRBV5-6|TRBJ2-2|NA
CASSLLDRVSGELFF
TGTGCCAGCAGCTTGTTAGACAGGGTCTCCGGGGAGCTGTTTTTT
>TRBD2|TRBV27|TRBJ2-2|NA
CASSLLSSGRTGELFF
TGTGCCAGCAGTTTATTGTCTAGCGGGAGGACCGGGGAGCTGTTTTTT
>NA|TRBV28|TRBJ2-1|NA
CASSLRQGREQFF
TGTGCCAGCAGTTTAAGGCAGGGTCGTGAGCAGTTCTTC
>TRBD2|TRBV4-2|TRBJ2-7|NA
CASSQPGLGEEQYF
TGTGCCAGCAGCCAACCGGGACTAGGGGAGGAGCAGTACTTC
>NA|TRBV5-1|TRBJ2-2|NA
CASSGIRGGAAGELFF
TGCGCCAGCAGCGGAATCAGGGGAGGGGCGGCCGGGGAGCTGTTTTTT
>NA|TRBV9|TRBJ2-7|once
CASSVGPTASSYEQYF
TGTGCCAGCAGCGTTGGCCCCACAGCCAGCTCCTACGAGCAGTACTTC
>TRBD2|TRBV28|TRBJ2-1|NA
CASSLRSSGNEQFF
TGTGCCAGCAGTCTACGTTCTAGCGGCAATGAGCAGTTCTTC
>NA|TRBV5-5|TRBJ2-7|NA
CASARAEGEQYF
TGTGCCAGCGCTCGGGCCGAGGGCGAGCAGTACTTC
>NA|TRBV19|TRBJ2-1|NA
CASTEGLRPSDEQFF
TGTGCCAGTACCGAGGGACTTCGCCCTTCCGATGAGCAGTTCTTC
>NA|TRBV5-1|TRBJ1-2|NA
CASSLGDPSGLSRGYTF
TGCGCCAGCAGCTTGGGGGACCCTTCGGGACTATCGAGGGGCTACACCTTC
>NA|TRBV5-4|TRBJ2-5|NA
CASSVQYEETQYF
TGTGCCAGCAGCGTGCAGTATGAAGAGACCCAGTACTTC
>NA|TRBV7-7|TRBJ2-1|once
CASSSSEGGEQFF
TGTGCTAGCAGCTCGTCGGAGGGAGGCGAGCAGTTCTTC
>NA|TRBV4-1|TRBJ1-6|many
CASSQRVQSGISPLHF
TGCGCCAGCAGCCAACGCGTCCAATCAGGGATCTCACCCCTCCACTTT
>TRBD1|TRBV2|TRBJ2-7|NA
CASSTDRGNEQYF
TGTGCCAGCAGCACGGACAGGGGAAACGAGCAGTACTTC
>TRBD2|TRBV28|TRBJ2-2|NA
CASRTSGRAGGELFF
TGTGCCAGCAGGACTAGCGGGAGGGCCGGCGGGGAGCTGTTTTTT
>TRBD2|TRBV11-2|TRBJ2-3|NA
CASSLLAGDTQYF
TGTGCCAGCAGCTTGCTAGCGGGAGATACGCAGTATTTT
>TRBD1|TRBV2|TRBJ1-6|few
CASSELGQGNSPLHF
TGTGCCAGCAGTGAGCTCGGACAGGGGAATTCACCCCTCCACTTT
>TRBD2|TRBV7-8|TRBJ2-3|NA
CASSLGGWTSGTTRTDTQYF
TGTGCCAGCAGCTTAGGGGGGTGGACTAGCGGGACAACCCGCACAGATACGCAGTATTTT
>TRBD2|TRBV7-9|TRBJ2-7|NA
CASSPRTSGTRYEQYF
TGTGCCAGCAGCCCCCGGACTAGCGGGACTCGTTACGAGCAGTACTTC
>NA|TRBV28|TRBJ1-6|NA
CASRERRSSNSPLHF
TGTGCCAGCAGAGAGCGGCGGAGTAGTAATTCACCCCTCCACTTT
>TRBD1|TRBV12-5|TRBJ2-1|NA
CASGRTGAYNEQFF
TGTGCTAGTGGCAGGACAGGGGCTTACAATGAGCAGTTCTTC
>NA|TRBV2|TRBJ2-5|few
CASSEQGTQETQYF
TGTGCCAGCAGCGAACAGGGTACCCAAGAGACCCAGTACTTC
>NA|TRBV28|TRBJ2-4|NA
CASSLWGDGMPAKNIQYF
TGTGCCAGCAGTTTATGGGGTGACGGGATGCCGGCCAAAAACATTCAGTACTTC
>TRBD1|TRBV2|TRBJ1-1|once
CASSFQGVDTEAFF
TGTGCCAGCAGTTTTCAGGGGGTAGACACTGAAGCTTTCTTT
>NA|TRBV7-8|TRBJ2-1|NA
CASSLPVEQFF
TGTGCCAGCAGCCTCCCGGTTGAGCAGTTCTTC
>TRBD1|TRBV2|TRBJ1-6|few
CASSEDRTGGNSPLHF
TGTGCCAGCAGTGAAGACCGGACAGGGGGTAATTCACCCCTCCACTTT
>NA|TRBV28|TRBJ1-1|NA
CASSLWLREAFF
TGTGCCAGCAGTTTATGGTTGAGAGAAGCTTTCTTT
>NA|TRBV28|TRBJ2-3|NA
CASSPPLGVGDTQYF
TGTGCCAGCAGCCCTCCACTAGGTGTTGGGGATACGCAGTATTTT
>TRBD2|TRBV7-8|TRBJ2-7|NA
CASSLGEGGDEQYF
TGTGCCAGCAGCTTAGGGGAGGGAGGGGACGAGCAGTACTTC
>TRBD2|TRBV4-1|TRBJ2-1|NA
CASSQLGASSGYNEQFF
TGCGCCAGCAGCCAATTGGGAGCATCTAGCGGTTACAATGAGCAGTTCTTC
>NA|TRBV7-9|TRBJ1-3|NA
CASSFSGPGNTIYF
TGTGCCAGCAGCTTTTCAGGCCCCGGAAACACCATATATTTT
>TRBD1|TRBV6-1|TRBJ2-1|few
CASTRTGENEQFF
TGTGCCAGCACTCGGACAGGGGAGAATGAGCAGTTCTTC
>TRBD2|TRBV4-1|TRBJ2-1|NA
CASSQDGLAEYNEQFF
TGCGCCAGCAGCCAAGACGGACTAGCGGAGTACAATGAGCAGTTCTTC
>NA|TRBV21-1|TRBJ2-1|NA
CASSSSGRAYNEQFF
TGTGCCAGCAGCTCTAGCGGGAGGGCCTACAATGAGCAGTTCTTC
>TRBD2|TRBV2|TRBJ2-5|NA
CASSRLAGETQYF
TGTGCCAGCAGTCGACTAGCTGGGGAGACCCAGTACTTC
>NA|TRBV11-3|TRBJ1-5|NA
CASSTPSSQPQHF
TGTGCCAGCAGCACCCCGTCGAGTCAGCCCCAGCATTTT
>NA|TRBV9|TRBJ2-3|NA
CASSVSTSLFTDTQYF
TGTGCCAGCAGCGTATCTACTAGTTTATTTACAGATACGCAGTATTTT
>NA|TRBV5-1|TRBJ2-2|NA
CASSLPTTSTGELFF
TGCGCCAGCAGCCTCCCCACGACTAGTACCGGGGAGCTGTTTTTT
>NA|TRBV7-2|TRBJ1-6|NA
CASTTAQAGNSPLHF
TGTGCCAGCACCACGGCACAGGCTGGAAATTCACCCCTCCACTTT
>NA|TRBV6-6|TRBJ2-1|NA
CASGAGPYNEQFF
TGTGCCAGCGGGGCAGGGCCTTACAATGAGCAGTTCTTC
>TRBD2|TRBV11-2|TRBJ2-3|NA
CASSSRTSGLSTDTQYF
TGTGCCAGCAGCTCCCGGACTAGCGGGTTGTCCACAGATACGCAGTATTTT
>NA|TRBV28|TRBJ2-2|NA
CASSLGGAVTGELFF
TGTGCCAGCTCTTTGGGTGGGGCCGTTACCGGGGAGCTGTTTTTT
>TRBD2|TRBV11-3|TRBJ2-1|NA
CASSPREGLSSYNEQFF
TGTGCCAGCAGCCCCCGGGAGGGCCTTAGCTCCTACAATGAGCAGTTCTTC
>TRBD2|TRBV7-8|TRBJ2-7|NA
CASSSAGGLAGALSYEQYF
TGTGCCAGCAGCAGCGCCGGTGGACTAGCGGGAGCTCTATCCTACGAGCAGTACTTC
>NA|TRBV13|TRBJ2-1|NA
CASSPPGPRGYNEQFF
TGTGCCAGCAGCCCACCGGGCCCCCGGGGGTACAATGAGCAGTTCTTC
>TRBD2|TRBV9|TRBJ2-3|NA
CASSPRGSGGTDTQYF
TGTGCCAGCAGCCCCCGGGGTAGCGGGGGCACAGATACGCAGTATTTT
>NA|TRBV7-9|TRBJ1-6|NA
CASSLELGQPGHLHF
TGTGCCAGCAGCTTAGAGTTGGGCCAACCCGGCCACCTCCACTTT
>TRBD2|TRBV7-9|TRBJ2-7|once
CASSGAGSGSLAGLYEQYF
TGTGCCAGCAGCGGGGCCGGGTCGGGTAGTCTAGCGGGACTCTACGAGCAGTACTTC
>NA|TRBV2|TRBJ2-1|NA
CASSMTRFSGYNEQFF
TGTGCCAGCAGTATGACTCGATTTTCGGGTTACAATGAGCAGTTCTTC
>TRBD2|TRBV19|TRBJ2-1|NA
CASSTRSGSVNNEQFF
TGTGCCAGTAGTACCCGGAGCGGGAGTGTGAACAATGAGCAGTTCTTC
>TRBD1|TRBV25-1|TRBJ2-5|NA
CASSESQGAWQETQYF
TGTGCCAGCAGTGAATCGCAGGGGGCATGGCAAGAGACCCAGTACTTC
>NA|TRBV2|TRBJ2-1|NA
CASSVQGNEQFF
TGTGCCAGCAGTGTACAGGGAAATGAGCAGTTCTTC
>NA|TRBV18|TRBJ1-1|NA
CASSPQGAGNTEAFF
TGTGCCAGCTCACCTCAAGGCGCAGGGAACACTGAAGCTTTCTTT
>NA|TRBV11-3|TRBJ1-5|NA
CASSLFREGNQPQHF
TGTGCCAGCAGCTTATTCAGGGAAGGCAATCAGCCCCAGCATTTT
>NA|TRBV6-1|TRBJ2-3|NA
CASTLLSAGGTQYF
TGTGCCAGCACCCTCCTGTCCGCCGGCGGTACGCAGTATTTT
>TRBD1|TRBV7-8|TRBJ1-4|NA
CASSTQGSNEKLFF
TGTGCCAGCAGCACACAGGGGAGTAATGAAAAACTGTTTTTT